The rows below give T cell receptor beta chains drawn from one sample of a study of early stage breast cancer tumors. Measured with immunoSEQ multiplex PCR; TCRdb has only the in-frame clones, and not every one. This sample has 50,000 or so clones, with roughly four fifths found just once. Sequencing input: blood. The source is a person aged 45-65 years with breast cancer. The CDR3 runs from the conserved cysteine through the conserved F or W. Fields, in order: clone size, D gene, CDR3 length, J gene, V gene, CDR3 DNA, CDR3 protein. D genes are given only for firm matches. Expanded clones are given a class, and other clones once, few, many or no size at all.

clone_size: .
d_call: TRBD1
cdr3_length: 17
j_call: TRBJ2-1
v_call: TRBV7-9
cdr3_nt: TGTGCCAGCAGCCCACAGGGGGGGGACAGGGGGTACAATGAGCAGTTCTTC
cdr3_aa: CASSPQGGDRGYNEQFF

clone_size: .
d_call: .
cdr3_length: 16
j_call: TRBJ1-3
v_call: TRBV11-2
cdr3_nt: TGTGCCAGCAGCTTAGAAGGGACGGGGACTGGAAACACCATATATTTT
cdr3_aa: CASSLEGTGTGNTIYF

clone_size: .
d_call: TRBD1
cdr3_length: 15
j_call: TRBJ2-7
v_call: TRBV7-2
cdr3_nt: TGTGCCAGCAGCTTCCGACAGGGTACCGGCGACGAGCAGTACTTC
cdr3_aa: CASSFRQGTGDEQYF

clone_size: .
d_call: TRBD1
cdr3_length: 13
j_call: TRBJ1-2
v_call: TRBV19
cdr3_nt: TGTGCCACAAGAGGGGGCCCCCCTTATGGCTACACCTTC
cdr3_aa: CATRGGPPYGYTF

clone_size: few
d_call: .
cdr3_length: 13
j_call: TRBJ2-7
v_call: TRBV27
cdr3_nt: TGTGCCAGCAGTTCCGGTCCGGGGGACGAGCAGTACTTC
cdr3_aa: CASSSGPGDEQYF

clone_size: .
d_call: .
cdr3_length: 13
j_call: TRBJ2-2
v_call: TRBV10-3
cdr3_nt: TGTGCCACCCGGGACGACTCTTCCGGGGAGCTGTTTTTT
cdr3_aa: CATRDDSSGELFF

clone_size: once
d_call: TRBD1
cdr3_length: 15
j_call: TRBJ2-7
v_call: TRBV7-3
cdr3_nt: TGTGCCAGCAGCTTATTCGGACAGGGCCACAACGAGCAGTACTTC
cdr3_aa: CASSLFGQGHNEQYF

clone_size: .
d_call: .
cdr3_length: 14
j_call: TRBJ2-7
v_call: TRBV18
cdr3_nt: TGTGCCAGCTCACTGGGGGTACGGACAGATAAGCAGTACTTC
cdr3_aa: CASSLGVRTDKQYF

clone_size: .
d_call: .
cdr3_length: 16
j_call: TRBJ1-6
v_call: TRBV7-9
cdr3_nt: TGTGCCAGCAGCTTAGGTGGGGGGCTGAGGAATTCACCCCTCCACTTT
cdr3_aa: CASSLGGGLRNSPLHF

clone_size: once
d_call: TRBD2
cdr3_length: 16
j_call: TRBJ2-2
v_call: TRBV7-2
cdr3_nt: TGTGCCAGCAGCTTATTTGGTAGCGGGGTGTCCGGGGAGCTGTTTTTT
cdr3_aa: CASSLFGSGVSGELFF

clone_size: .
d_call: .
cdr3_length: 16
j_call: TRBJ1-2
v_call: TRBV12-5
cdr3_nt: TGTGCTAGTGGTTTTCGGACGAGAGGCCTTAACTATGGCTACACCTTC
cdr3_aa: CASGFRTRGLNYGYTF

clone_size: .
d_call: .
cdr3_length: 13
j_call: TRBJ2-1
v_call: TRBV5-1
cdr3_nt: TGCGCCAGCAGCTCTGGGCGACAATATGAGCAGTTCTTC
cdr3_aa: CASSSGRQYEQFF

clone_size: .
d_call: TRBD2
cdr3_length: 14
j_call: TRBJ2-3
v_call: TRBV10-3
cdr3_nt: TGTGCCGCAAAGGCACTAGCGGGGACAGATACGCAGTATTTT
cdr3_aa: CAAKALAGTDTQYF

clone_size: .
d_call: .
cdr3_length: 16
j_call: TRBJ1-3
v_call: TRBV9
cdr3_nt: TGTGCCAGCAGCGTAGATGGGGAGATGGCTGGAAACACCATATATTTT
cdr3_aa: CASSVDGEMAGNTIYF

clone_size: .
d_call: .
cdr3_length: 16
j_call: TRBJ1-2
v_call: TRBV23-1
cdr3_nt: TGCGCCAGCAGTCCGAAAGAGCGCAGAAAGACCTATGGCTACACCTTC
cdr3_aa: CASSPKERRKTYGYTF

clone_size: .
d_call: .
cdr3_length: 12
j_call: TRBJ1-5
v_call: TRBV6-1
cdr3_nt: TGTGCCAGCATGGAGGGTTATCAGCCCCAGCATTTT
cdr3_aa: CASMEGYQPQHF

clone_size: .
d_call: TRBD1
cdr3_length: 14
j_call: TRBJ2-7
v_call: TRBV15
cdr3_nt: TGTGCCACCAGCAGAGGGACAGGGTTGGCCGAGCAGTACTTC
cdr3_aa: CATSRGTGLAEQYF

clone_size: .
d_call: TRBD1
cdr3_length: 14
j_call: TRBJ2-7
v_call: TRBV5-4
cdr3_nt: TGTGCCAGCAGCCCGGGAACAGGGGGCTACGAGCAGTACTTC
cdr3_aa: CASSPGTGGYEQYF

clone_size: .
d_call: .
cdr3_length: 17
j_call: TRBJ2-7
v_call: TRBV7-8
cdr3_nt: TGTGCCAGCAGCTTAGCGCTAAGTGGAATGGCGTCCCGCGAGCAGTACTTC
cdr3_aa: CASSLALSGMASREQYF

clone_size: once
d_call: .
cdr3_length: 15
j_call: TRBJ2-3
v_call: TRBV7-2
cdr3_nt: TGTGCCAGCAGCTTAGTCCCGACTTTCGCAGATACGCAGTATTTT
cdr3_aa: CASSLVPTFADTQYF

clone_size: .
d_call: TRBD2
cdr3_length: 14
j_call: TRBJ2-1
v_call: TRBV10-2
cdr3_nt: TGCGCCAGCAGAAGGACTAGCGGGGATGGTGCGCAGTTCTTC
cdr3_aa: CASRRTSGDGAQFF

clone_size: .
d_call: .
cdr3_length: 14
j_call: TRBJ1-2
v_call: TRBV5-1
cdr3_nt: TGCGCCAGCAGCTTGGCTCCCGACCGTGTTGGCTACACCTTC
cdr3_aa: CASSLAPDRVGYTF

clone_size: .
d_call: TRBD2
cdr3_length: 16
j_call: TRBJ2-5
v_call: TRBV2
cdr3_nt: TGTGCCAGCAGCCCACCCCTAGCGGGAGGACAAGAGACCCAGTACTTC
cdr3_aa: CASSPPLAGGQETQYF